This entry describes one T cell receptor (beta chain). This sample is part of a study of blood T cell repertoires in COVID-19. Study background: Donors in the United States, Italy and Spain gave samples during acute or convalescent COVID-19. Sources were T cells, B-cell-depleted T cells, or PBMCs; the material itself was cDNA or gDNA.

Original processing methods: Amplification with reference gene primers provided the estimates of nucleated cell counts. Clones were sequenced by immunoSEQ multiplex PCR, and TCRdb holds only the in-frame ones, with some missing. The V and J calls and the clone size are those of that table, but D and trimming were determined from the DNA. The repertoire consists of a few hundred thousand clones, with around 83% occurring once and the leading ten covering 3.4%. The CDR3 spans 15 residues. J lost 6 bases, V lost 4 bases, and 7 bases had no gene match. Germline V CDR1 and CDR2: SNHLY, FYNNEI. The sequence came from a woman under 30 with acute or convalescent COVID-19. The chain is built from TRBV2 and TRBJ1-1; TRBD1 matches 11 bases. What was sequenced was peripheral blood. In nucleotides, the CDR3 is TGTGCCAGCAGTGGACGAGGACAGGGGGCGGCTGAAGCTTTCTTT. Protein: CASSGRGQGAAEAFF.